The 29 T cell receptor beta chains reported below all come from one sample, sequenced in a study of PD-L1 blockade in urothelial cancer. Only in-frame clones appear in the TCRdb table, and some are missing; sequencing was by immunoSEQ multiplex PCR. In the table there are some 60,000 clones, roughly 84% of which are singletons. Sequences were derived from PBMCs, sampled around atezolizumab (anti-PD-L1) treatment. These receptors were taken from a middle-aged man with urothelial cancer.

The rearrangement uses TRBV6-5 and TRBJ2-7; TRBD2 is a possible D gene (6 bases). This CDR3 contains 15 residues. V lost 7 bases and J lost 5, with 21 bases in between. Per germline, CDR1 MNHEY and CDR2 SVGAGI. Written as DNA, the CDR3 is TGTGCCAGCAAGGCCGCGGGGACCCAGGTACACGAGCAGTACTTC. It is translated as CASKAAGTQVHEQYF.

The table lists this clone with many counts. J is TRBJ2-1 and V is TRBV2; the match to TRBD2 covers 13 bases. The germline gives CDR1 SNHLY, CDR2 FYNNEI. V dropped 7 bases and J dropped 2; count of bases not matched to a gene: 5. The CDR3 length is 16 residues. The DNA of the CDR3 is TGTGCCAGCAAAGGGACTAGCGGGGTACCCTACAATGAGCAGTTCTTC. It encodes CASKGTSGVPYNEQFF. The variable domain in full, with the rest retrieved from reference TRBV2 and TRBJ2-1, is EPEVTQTPSHQVTQMGQEVILRCVPISNHLYFYWYRQILGQKVEFLVSFYNNEISEKSEIFDDQFSVERPDGSNFTLKIRSTKLEDSAMYFCASKGTSGVPYNEQFFGPGTRLTVL.

This clone was seen just once. The J gene is TRBJ1-1, the V gene TRBV30; TRBD1 matches at 7 bases. Looked up from germline, CDR1 is GTSNPN and CDR2 is SVGIG (reference sequence). CDR3 length: 12 residues. V trimming: 3 bases; J trimming: 4 bases; junction bases outside the gene matches: 2. CDR3 sequence reads: CAWRGGSTEAFF. CDR3 bases: TGTGCCTGGAGAGGGGGCAGCACTGAAGCTTTCTTT.

This sequence joins TRBV2 and TRBJ2-5, with 8 bases lining up with TRBD2. CDR1 and CDR2 from the germline V gene are SNHLY and FYNNEI. Trimming at V came to 3 bases and at J to 5 bases, leaving 5 bases not matched to a gene. This CDR3 region has 14 residues. This CDR3 is CASSDAGGTETQYF. CDR3 sequence (DNA): TGTGCCAGCAGTGACGCGGGAGGCACCGAGACCCAGTACTTC.

The chain carries TRBV11-1 and TRBJ2-2, with 10 positions matching TRBD2. The V gene's germline CDR1 is SGHAT and CDR2 FQDESV (reference sequence). V shed 1 base and J 7 bases; nucleotides not matched to a gene: 6. This CDR3 spans 16 amino acids. CDR3 residues: CASSLVGTSVIGELFF. CDR3 in DNA: TGTGCCAGCAGCTTAGTAGGGACTAGCGTTATCGGGGAGCTGTTTTTT.

The rearrangement uses TRBV6-5 and TRBJ2-3, with 8 bases fitting TRBD2. This CDR3 contains 16 residues. The V gene's germline CDR1 is MNHEY and CDR2 SVGAGI. J gave up 6 bases and V 3 bases, and 11 bases lay outside the gene matches. Here the CDR3 DNA reads TGTGCCAGCAGTTATATAGGTAGCGGGGCAGAGGATACGCAGTATTTT. It yields the protein CASSYIGSGAEDTQYF.

V and J are TRBV7-9 and TRBJ1-1; D is unresolved. The CDR3 covers 13 residues. The germline CDR1 and CDR2 sequences are SEHNR and FQNEAQ (reference sequence). With 5 bases removed from V and 1 base from J, the gap between germline ends came to 8 bases. The CDR3 sequence: CASSLTGNTEAFF. As DNA, the CDR3 is TGTGCCAGCAGCCTGACGGGGAACACTGAAGCTTTCTTT.

The V gene is TRBV4-1, the J gene TRBJ1-5; D gene ambiguous. The CDR3 length is 13 residues. Germline-derived CDR1 and CDR2 are MGHRA and YSYEKL. Trimming cost V 5 bases and J 5 bases, with 10 bases left between them. This CDR3 is CASSVLADQPQHF. For the CDR3, the DNA is TGCGCCAGCAGCGTACTAGCCGATCAGCCCCAGCATTTT.

V gene TRBV9 combines with J gene TRBJ1-2, with D perhaps TRBD1 (5 bases). Germline V gene lookup returns CDR1 SGDLS and CDR2 YYNGEE. CDR3 length: 20 amino acids. The V end was cut by 0 bases, the J end by 3 bases, with 27 bases between. CDR3 in amino acids: CASSVGGGKRPPGLYYGYTF. CDR3 bases: TGTGCCAGCAGCGTAGGGGGGGGGAAGAGACCACCAGGTTTATACTATGGCTACACCTTC. Full variable domain (missing parts from reference TRBV9 and TRBJ1-2): DSGVTQTPKHLITATGQRVTLRCSPRSGDLSVYWYQQSLDQGLQFLIQYYNGEERAKGNILERFSAQQFPDLHSELNLSSLELGDSALYFCASSVGGGKRPPGLYYGYTFGSGTRLTVV.

V is TRBV6-1 and J is TRBJ1-1, with D perhaps TRBD1 (5 bases). CDR3 size: 13 residues. Germline-derived CDR1 and CDR2 are MNHNS and SASEGT. The V end was cut by 8 bases, the J end by 4 bases, with 14 bases between. This chain's CDR3 is CASPRDGGTEAFF. In DNA form, the CDR3 reads TGTGCCAGCCCCCGGGACGGGGGCACTGAAGCTTTCTTT.

Note on this clone: Other DNA sequences from this sample encode an identical CDR3 as well. The rearrangement uses TRBV11-3 and TRBJ2-3, with 10 bases that match TRBD2. Trimming removed 8 bases from V and 1 base from J; junction bases left unmatched: 9. The CDR3 has 16 amino acids. Germline V lookup: CDR1 SGHNT, CDR2 YENEEA. The CDR3 bases are TGTGCCAGCTCGCTTACTAGCGGGAAGGGCACAGATACGCAGTATTTT. It encodes CASSLTSGKGTDTQYF.

The chain employs TRBV14 and TRBJ2-1; D perhaps matches TRBD2 (6 bases). The germline V gene has CDR1 SGHDN and CDR2 FVKESK. The ends were cut back, 2 bases at V and 3 bases at J, with 14 bases in the middle. The CDR3 sequence is 16 residues long. The CDR3: CASSQSVTSLYNEQFF. CDR3 DNA: TGTGCCAGCAGCCAATCCGTAACTAGCCTCTACAATGAGCAGTTCTTC.

The chain links TRBV28 to TRBJ1-5; unclear D gene. Trimming took 8 bases from V and 4 from J, leaving 15 bases between them. CDR1 is MDHEN and CDR2 is SYDVKM in the germline V gene. The length of the CDR3 is 14 residues. The CDR3, as DNA: TGTGCCAGCGGAATGGTGGCTAGAAATCAGCCCCAGCATTTT. It specifies CASGMVARNQPQHF.

This clone showed up just a few times. The V gene is TRBV28, the J gene TRBJ2-1, with D tentatively TRBD2 (6 bases). The V end was cut by 8 bases, the J end by 9 bases, with 11 bases between. The CDR3 sequence is 11 residues long. CDR1 is MDHEN, CDR2 SYDVKM, per germline. CDR3 coding DNA: TGTGCCAGCCAGGAGGGGACTGAGCAGTTCTTC. This encodes CASQEGTEQFF.

The V call is TRBV6-6, the J call TRBJ1-2; D gene unclear. The germline V gene has CDR1 MNHNY and CDR2 SVGAGI (reference sequence). V was cut by 6 bases and J by 6 bases, with 14 bases left in between. The CDR3 spans 13 residues. DNA for the CDR3: TGTGCCAGCAGGCCGTCCTCAGTGAATGGCTACACCTTC. It yields the protein CASRPSSVNGYTF.

The J gene is TRBJ2-7, the V gene TRBV30, with TRBD2 identical over 7 bases. Germline CDR1 and CDR2: GTSNPN and SVGIG (reference sequence). V shed 3 bases and J 1 base; nucleotides not matched to a gene: 6. CDR3 length equals 14 residues. CDR3 amino acids: CAWRFRGGSYEQYF. Here the CDR3 DNA reads TGTGCCTGGAGATTCCGCGGGGGTTCCTACGAGCAGTACTTC.

This sequence joins TRBV7-9 and TRBJ2-3; 9 bases fit TRBD1. This CDR3 region has 17 residues. Germline lookup yields CDR1 SEHNR and CDR2 FQNEAQ (reference sequence). J lost 3 bases, V lost 5 bases, and 12 bases had no gene match. The CDR3, as DNA: TGTGCCAGCAGCCACGGTGCGGACAGGGGAATGACAGATACGCAGTATTTT. This codes for CASSHGADRGMTDTQYF.

The chain uses TRBV2 and TRBJ2-7; D is undetermined. Deletions cut 1 base from V and 0 bases from J, with 4 bases between. The CDR3 length is 13 residues. CDR1 is SNHLY and CDR2 is FYNNEI in the germline V gene. CDR3 in DNA: TGTGCCAGCAGTGAAGGGCACTCCTACGAGCAGTACTTC. Its translation: CASSEGHSYEQYF.

CDR3 sequence reads: CASSLGALASQETQYF. CDR3 sequence (DNA): TGTGCCAGCAGCTTAGGGGCTCTAGCGTCCCAAGAGACCCAGTACTTC. The rearrangement links TRBV7-2 to TRBJ2-5; tentative D call: TRBD2 (6 bases). CDR3 length: 16 amino acids. Trimming left V 1 base short and J 1 base short, with 13 bases between. Germline V lookup: CDR1 SGHTA, CDR2 FQGNSA.

The chain recombines TRBV19 with TRBJ2-2, with D hard to call. The CDR3 is 15 residues long. Germline V lookup: CDR1 LNHDA, CDR2 SQIVND (reference sequence). The V gene lost 1 base and the J gene lost 4 bases, with 10 bases spanning the gap. CDR3 in DNA: TGTGCCAGTAGTATAGGGCCCTCGGGCACCGGGGAGCTGTTTTTT. It codes for CASSIGPSGTGELFF.

The CDR3 is CASSAKQPGQGMVGPNEKLFF. CDR3 nucleotide sequence: TGTGCCAGCAGCGCGAAACAGCCGGGACAGGGTATGGTGGGACCTAATGAAAAACTGTTTTTT. V and J are TRBV9 and TRBJ1-4; 9 bases fit TRBD1. In germline, CDR1 is SGDLS, CDR2 YYNGEE. CDR3 length: 21 amino acids. Trimming took 3 bases from V and 3 from J; bases not matched to a gene: 21. Variable domain in full (rest from reference TRBV9 and TRBJ1-4): DSGVTQTPKHLITATGQRVTLRCSPRSGDLSVYWYQQSLDQGLQFLIQYYNGEERAKGNILERFSAQQFPDLHSELNLSSLELGDSALYFCASSAKQPGQGMVGPNEKLFFGSGTQLSVL.

This clone has only one observation. The chain couples TRBV5-6 to TRBJ1-2; D not resolved. V was clipped by 3 bases and J by 0 bases, with 9 bases between them. The CDR3 consists of 14 residues. Germline CDR1 SGHDT, CDR2 YYEEEE. The CDR3 loop reads CASSSDSTNYGYTF. CDR3 in DNA: TGTGCCAGCAGCTCCGACTCGACTAACTATGGCTACACCTTC.

The CDR3 loop is CASSRTSGRTYNEQFF. For the CDR3, the DNA is TGTGCCAGTAGTAGGACTAGCGGGAGAACCTACAATGAGCAGTTCTTC. The chain couples TRBV19 to TRBJ2-1, with TRBD2 matching over 13 bases. Germline V gene lookup returns CDR1 LNHDA and CDR2 SQIVND (reference sequence). V lost 4 bases and J lost 2; bases outside the gene matches: 2. The CDR3 is made up of 16 amino acids.

The chain is built from TRBV7-6 and TRBJ1-2; D not resolved. Germline V gene lookup returns CDR1 SGHVS and CDR2 FNYEAQ. Trimming removed 1 base at V and 8 bases at J, with 8 bases between. The CDR3 is made up of 12 amino acids. The CDR3 loop reads CASSLVRGGYTF. CDR3 bases: TGTGCCAGCAGCTTAGTTCGGGGAGGCTACACCTTC. Combining the CDR3 with reference TRBV7-6 and TRBJ1-2 gives the whole variable domain GAGVSQSPRYKVTKRGQDVALRCDPISGHVSLYWYRQALGQGPEFLTYFNYEAQQDKSGLPNDRFSAERPEGSISTLTIQRTEQRDSAMYRCASSLVRGGYTFGSGTRLTVV.

The rearrangement uses TRBV18 and TRBJ2-1, with 8 bases lining up with TRBD2. The length of the CDR3 is 13 residues. The ends lost 3 bases at V and 6 bases at J; junction bases unmatched: 1. CDR1 is KGHSH and CDR2 is LQKENI in the germline V gene. CDR3 sequence reads: CASSPGLVNEQFF. In nucleotides, the CDR3 is TGTGCCAGCTCACCGGGACTAGTCAATGAGCAGTTCTTC.

This chain joins TRBV6-5 and TRBJ1-1, with D unclear. The CDR3 totals 15 residues. The V end was cut by 7 bases, the J end by 0 bases, with 15 bases between. CDR1 is MNHEY, CDR2 SVGAGI, per germline. Here the CDR3 reads CASKGGGYLNTEAFF. The CDR3 nucleotides are TGTGCCAGCAAAGGTGGAGGGTATCTGAACACTGAAGCTTTCTTT.

The CDR3: CSANRAETQYF. The CDR3 DNA is TGCAGTGCTAACCGAGCGGAGACCCAGTACTTC. This chain links TRBV20-1 with TRBJ2-5; the D is unclear. CDR3 length: 11 amino acids. The V and J ends lost 4 bases and 5 bases respectively, with 8 bases between them. Germline loops: CDR1 DFQATT, CDR2 SNEGSKA (reference sequence).

V and J are TRBV28 and TRBJ2-7, with D uncertain. The V and J ends lost 5 bases and 0 bases respectively, with 8 bases between them. The CDR3 has 13 amino acids. Germline CDR1 reads MDHEN; CDR2 reads SYDVKM. CDR3 residues: CASSPDTSYEQYF. The CDR3 DNA reads TGTGCCAGCAGTCCTGACACCTCCTACGAGCAGTACTTC.

The J gene is TRBJ2-3, the V gene TRBV6-6; TRBD2 matches at 7 bases. The CDR3 covers 15 residues. V gave up 4 bases and J gave up 1 base; unmatched junction bases: 5. The germline V gene encodes CDR1 MNHNY and CDR2 SVGAGI (reference sequence). The CDR3 is CASSSWDYRTDTQYF. CDR3 bases: TGTGCCAGCAGTTCATGGGACTACCGCACAGATACGCAGTATTTT.